This T cell receptor (beta chain) derives from a study of T cell repertoires in cytomegalovirus infection. Overall study: Selected CMV epitopes included recently identified HLA-C-restricted ones as well as well-studied HLA-B-restricted ones. It can be stated that public TCR beta signatures indicated CMV infection as well as a matching HLA type.

Points from the study as a whole: Dominant in the ex vivo response were TCR beta clonotypes restricted by HLA-C and specific for CMV. Public TCR beta family frequency separated CMV-and-HLA carriers, including in an independent cohort.

MiXCR, run by TCRdb on the reads, gives a single entry per CDR3 protein. The sample includes 550,000 to 850,000 distinct CDR3 sequences, 33% of them seen just once. Of note for this clonotype: Its antigen remains unknown.

The V end lost 4 bases, the J end lost 2 bases, and 9 bases lay between the germline ends. This CDR3 has 14 residues. The V gene's germline CDR1 is KGHSH and CDR2 LQKENI. Sequences were derived from cultured PBMCs, sampled from culture after CMV antigen stimulation. The chain uses TRBV18 and TRBJ2-4; possible D gene TRBD1, 5 bases. This receptor was identified in a human donor in good health (CMV status not recorded). Some clones in this sample may be carry-over from other donors' samples. The CDR3 sequence: CASSLPGTKNIQYF. DNA for the CDR3: TGTGCCAGCTCACTTCCAGGGACCAAAAACATTCAGTACTTC.